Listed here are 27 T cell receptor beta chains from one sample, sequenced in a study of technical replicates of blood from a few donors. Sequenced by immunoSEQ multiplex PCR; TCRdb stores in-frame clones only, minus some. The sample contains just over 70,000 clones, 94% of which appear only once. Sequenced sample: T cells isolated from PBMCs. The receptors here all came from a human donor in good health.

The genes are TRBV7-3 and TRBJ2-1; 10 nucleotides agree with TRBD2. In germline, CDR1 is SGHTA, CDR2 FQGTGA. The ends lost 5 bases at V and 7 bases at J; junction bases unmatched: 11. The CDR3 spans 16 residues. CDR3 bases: TGTGCCAGCAGCCTCCTAGCGGGGGCCTTAGTAAATGAGCAGTTCTTC. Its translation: CASSLLAGALVNEQFF. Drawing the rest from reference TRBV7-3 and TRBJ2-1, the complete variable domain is GAGVSQTPSNKVTEKGKYVELRCDPISGHTALYWYRQSLGQGPEFLIYFQGTGAADDSGLPNDRFFAVRPEGSVSTLKIQRTERGDSAVYLCASSLLAGALVNEQFFGPGTRLTVL.

This CDR3 reads CASAWTAPPAGYTF. CDR3 nucleotides: TGTGCCAGCGCATGGACAGCACCACCGGCTGGCTACACCTTC. The V gene is TRBV6-5, the J gene TRBJ1-2; possible D gene TRBD1, 6 bases. Germline assignment: CDR1 MNHEY and CDR2 SVGAGI. CDR3 size: 14 residues. V lost 8 bases to trimming and J lost 7 bases, with 20 bases between them.

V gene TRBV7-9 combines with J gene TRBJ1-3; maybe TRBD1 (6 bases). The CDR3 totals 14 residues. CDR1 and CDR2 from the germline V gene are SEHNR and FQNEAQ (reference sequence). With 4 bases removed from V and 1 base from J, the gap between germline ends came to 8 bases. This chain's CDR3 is CASSSRGSGNTIYF. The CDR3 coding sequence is TGTGCCAGCAGCTCTAGGGGGTCTGGAAACACCATATATTTT.

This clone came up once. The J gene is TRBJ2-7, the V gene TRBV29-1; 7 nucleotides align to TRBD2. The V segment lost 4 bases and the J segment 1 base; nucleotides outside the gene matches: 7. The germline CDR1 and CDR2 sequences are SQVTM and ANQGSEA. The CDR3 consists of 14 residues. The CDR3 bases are TGCAGCGTTGTGTTAGCTAGCGGTTCCTACGAGCAGTACTTC. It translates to CSVVLASGSYEQYF.

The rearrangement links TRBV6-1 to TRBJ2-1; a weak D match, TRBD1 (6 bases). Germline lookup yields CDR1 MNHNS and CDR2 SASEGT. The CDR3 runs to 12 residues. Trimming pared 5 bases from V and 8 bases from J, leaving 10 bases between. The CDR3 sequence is CASSLGGHEQFF. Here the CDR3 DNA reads TGTGCCAGCAGTCTTGGGGGCCATGAGCAGTTCTTC.

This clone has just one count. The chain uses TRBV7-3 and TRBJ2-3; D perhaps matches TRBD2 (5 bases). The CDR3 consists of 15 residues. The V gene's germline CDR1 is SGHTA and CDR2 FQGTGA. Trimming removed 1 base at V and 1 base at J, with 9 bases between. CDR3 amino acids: CASSLNPRGTDTQYF. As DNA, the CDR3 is TGTGCCAGCAGCTTAAATCCGAGGGGCACAGATACGCAGTATTTT.

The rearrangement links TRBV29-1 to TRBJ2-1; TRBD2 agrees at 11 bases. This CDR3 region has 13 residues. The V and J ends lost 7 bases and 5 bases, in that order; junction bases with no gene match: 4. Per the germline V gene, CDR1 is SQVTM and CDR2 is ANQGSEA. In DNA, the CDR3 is TGCAGCGCGGGGACTAGCGGAGACAATGAGCAGTTCTTC. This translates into CSAGTSGDNEQFF.

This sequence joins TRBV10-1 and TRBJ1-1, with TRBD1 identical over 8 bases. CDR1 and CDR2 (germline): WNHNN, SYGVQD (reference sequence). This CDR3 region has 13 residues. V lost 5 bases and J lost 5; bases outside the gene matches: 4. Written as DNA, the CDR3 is TGCGCCAGCAGTCGACAGGGGAGGACTGAAGCTTTCTTT. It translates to CASSRQGRTEAFF.

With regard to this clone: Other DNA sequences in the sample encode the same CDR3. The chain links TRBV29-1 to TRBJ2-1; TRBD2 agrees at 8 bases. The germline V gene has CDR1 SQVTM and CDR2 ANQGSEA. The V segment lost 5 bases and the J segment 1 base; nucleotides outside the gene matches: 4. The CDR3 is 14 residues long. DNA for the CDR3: TGCAGCGTTCCCCGGGAGGGGTCCTACAATGAGCAGTTCTTC. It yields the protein CSVPREGSYNEQFF.

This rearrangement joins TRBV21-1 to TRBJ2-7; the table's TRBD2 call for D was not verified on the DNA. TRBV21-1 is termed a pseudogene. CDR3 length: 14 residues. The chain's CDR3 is CAVTFSGRIPEQYF. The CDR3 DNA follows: TGTGCCGTGACATTTAGCGGGAGAATCCCCGAGCAGTACTTC.

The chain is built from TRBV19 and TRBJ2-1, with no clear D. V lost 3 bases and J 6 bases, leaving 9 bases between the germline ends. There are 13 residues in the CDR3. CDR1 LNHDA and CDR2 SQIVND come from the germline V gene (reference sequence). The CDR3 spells CASSITFPNEQFF. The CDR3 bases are TGTGCCAGTAGTATTACATTCCCCAATGAGCAGTTCTTC.

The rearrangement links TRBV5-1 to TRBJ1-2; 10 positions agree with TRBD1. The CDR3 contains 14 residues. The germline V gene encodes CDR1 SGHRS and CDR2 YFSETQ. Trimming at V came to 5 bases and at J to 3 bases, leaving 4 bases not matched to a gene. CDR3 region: CASRSGTGDYGYTF. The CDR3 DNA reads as TGCGCCAGCAGATCCGGGACAGGGGACTATGGCTACACCTTC.

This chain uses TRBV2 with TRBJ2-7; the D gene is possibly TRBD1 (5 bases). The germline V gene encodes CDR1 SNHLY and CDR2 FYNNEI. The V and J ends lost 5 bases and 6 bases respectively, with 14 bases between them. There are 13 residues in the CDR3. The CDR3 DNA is TGTGCCAGCAGTCCCCAGGGATCCGGCGAGCAGTACTTC. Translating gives CASSPQGSGEQYF.

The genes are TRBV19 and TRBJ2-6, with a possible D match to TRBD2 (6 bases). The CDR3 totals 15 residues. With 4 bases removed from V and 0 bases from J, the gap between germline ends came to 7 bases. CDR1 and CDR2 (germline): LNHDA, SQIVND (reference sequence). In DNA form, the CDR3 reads TGTGCCAGTAGTAGCGGGGCCTCTGGGGCCAACGTCCTGACTTTC. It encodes CASSSGASGANVLTF. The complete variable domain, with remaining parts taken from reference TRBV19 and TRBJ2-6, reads DGGITQSPKYLFRKEGQNVTLSCEQNLNHDAMYWYRQDPGQGLRLIYYSQIVNDFQKGDIAEGYSVSREKKESFPLTVTSAQKNPTAFYLCASSSGASGANVLTFGAGSRLTVL.

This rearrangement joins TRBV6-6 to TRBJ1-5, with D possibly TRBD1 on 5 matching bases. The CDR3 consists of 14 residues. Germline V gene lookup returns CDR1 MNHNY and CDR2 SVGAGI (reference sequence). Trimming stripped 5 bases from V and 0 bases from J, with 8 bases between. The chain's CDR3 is CASSAQDSNQPQHF. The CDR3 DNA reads TGTGCCAGCAGTGCACAGGATAGCAATCAGCCCCAGCATTTT.

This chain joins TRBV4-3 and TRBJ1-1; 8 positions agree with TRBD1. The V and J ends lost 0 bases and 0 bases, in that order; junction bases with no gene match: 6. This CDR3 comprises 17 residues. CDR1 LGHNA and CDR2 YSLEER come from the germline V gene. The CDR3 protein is CASSQEWTGLMNTEAFF. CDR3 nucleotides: TGCGCCAGCAGCCAAGAGTGGACAGGGTTGATGAACACTGAAGCTTTCTTT.

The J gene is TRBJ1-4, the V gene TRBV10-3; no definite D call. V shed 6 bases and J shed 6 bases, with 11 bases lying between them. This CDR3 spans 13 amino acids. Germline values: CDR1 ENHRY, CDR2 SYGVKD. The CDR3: CAISDSYYEKLFF. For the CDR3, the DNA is TGTGCCATCAGCGACTCATATTATGAAAAACTGTTTTTT.

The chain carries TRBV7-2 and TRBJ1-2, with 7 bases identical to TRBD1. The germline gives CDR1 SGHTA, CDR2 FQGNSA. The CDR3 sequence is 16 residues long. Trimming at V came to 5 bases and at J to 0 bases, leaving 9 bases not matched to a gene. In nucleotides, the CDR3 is TGTGCCAGCAGCAGCCGTCGGCAGGGGGCTAACTATGGCTACACCTTC. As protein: CASSSRRQGANYGYTF.

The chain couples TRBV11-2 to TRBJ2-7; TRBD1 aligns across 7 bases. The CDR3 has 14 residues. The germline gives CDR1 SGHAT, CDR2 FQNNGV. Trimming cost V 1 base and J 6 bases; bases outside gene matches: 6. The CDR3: CASSLVTGPSEQYF. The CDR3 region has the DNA TGTGCCAGCAGCTTAGTGACAGGGCCTAGCGAGCAGTACTTC.

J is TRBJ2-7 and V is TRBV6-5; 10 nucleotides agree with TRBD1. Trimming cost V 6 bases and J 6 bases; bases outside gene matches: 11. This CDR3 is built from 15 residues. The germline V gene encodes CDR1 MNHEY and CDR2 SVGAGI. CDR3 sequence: CASSRMRDRGSEQYF. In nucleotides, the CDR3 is TGTGCCAGCAGCAGGATGAGGGACAGGGGTAGCGAGCAGTACTTC.

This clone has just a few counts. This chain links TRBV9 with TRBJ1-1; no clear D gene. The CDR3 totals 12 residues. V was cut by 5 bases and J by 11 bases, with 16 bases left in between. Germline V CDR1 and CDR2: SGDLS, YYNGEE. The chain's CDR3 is CASSINQEEAFF. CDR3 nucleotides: TGTGCCAGCAGTATAAACCAAGAGGAGGCTTTCTTT. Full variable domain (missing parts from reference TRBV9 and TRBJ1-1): DSGVTQTPKHLITATGQRVTLRCSPRSGDLSVYWYQQSLDQGLQFLIQYYNGEERAKGNILERFSAQQFPDLHSELNLSSLELGDSALYFCASSINQEEAFFGQGTRLTVV.

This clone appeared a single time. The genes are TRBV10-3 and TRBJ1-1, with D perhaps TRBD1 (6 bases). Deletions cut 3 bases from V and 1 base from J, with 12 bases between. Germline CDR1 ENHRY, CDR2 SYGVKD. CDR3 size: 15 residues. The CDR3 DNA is TGTGCCATCAGTGAAGGGGGAAAAGGGAACACTGAAGCTTTCTTT. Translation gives CAISEGGKGNTEAFF.

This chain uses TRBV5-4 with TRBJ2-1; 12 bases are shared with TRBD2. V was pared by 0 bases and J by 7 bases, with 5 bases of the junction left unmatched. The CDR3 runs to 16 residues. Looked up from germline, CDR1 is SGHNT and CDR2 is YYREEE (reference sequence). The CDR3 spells CASSLGTSGKNNEQFF. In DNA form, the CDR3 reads TGTGCCAGCAGCTTGGGGACTAGCGGGAAGAATAATGAGCAGTTCTTC.

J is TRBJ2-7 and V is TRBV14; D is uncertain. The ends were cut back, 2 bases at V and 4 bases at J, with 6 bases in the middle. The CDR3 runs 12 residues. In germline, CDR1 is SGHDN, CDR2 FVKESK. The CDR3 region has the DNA TGTGCCAGCAGCCAAATTCTTTACGAGCAGTACTTC. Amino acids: CASSQILYEQYF.

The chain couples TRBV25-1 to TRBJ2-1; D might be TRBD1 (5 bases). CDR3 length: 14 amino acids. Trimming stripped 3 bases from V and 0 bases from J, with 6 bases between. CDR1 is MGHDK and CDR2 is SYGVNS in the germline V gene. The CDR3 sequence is CASSDGHSYNEQFF. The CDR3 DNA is TGTGCCAGCAGTGACGGACACTCCTACAATGAGCAGTTCTTC. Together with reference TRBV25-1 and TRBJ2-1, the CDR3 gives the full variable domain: EADIYQTPRYLVIGTGKKITLECSQTMGHDKMYWYQQDPGMELHLIHYSYGVNSTEKGDLSSESTVSRIRTEHFPLTLESARPSHTSQYLCASSDGHSYNEQFFGPGTRLTVL.

The CDR3 is CASSYSVHPNTEAFF. The CDR3 coding sequence is TGTGCCAGCAGTTACTCGGTACACCCGAACACTGAAGCTTTCTTT. The chain combines TRBV6-5 with TRBJ1-1; D gene unclear. Germline lookup yields CDR1 MNHEY and CDR2 SVGAGI. This CDR3 has 15 residues. Trimming removed 0 bases from V and 1 base from J, with 9 bases in between.

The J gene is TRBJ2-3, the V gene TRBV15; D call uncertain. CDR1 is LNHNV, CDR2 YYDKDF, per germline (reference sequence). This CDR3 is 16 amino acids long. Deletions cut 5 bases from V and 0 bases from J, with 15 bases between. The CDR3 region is CATSRTGSLSTDTQYF. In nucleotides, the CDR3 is TGTGCCACCAGCCGCACGGGTAGCCTTAGCACAGATACGCAGTATTTT. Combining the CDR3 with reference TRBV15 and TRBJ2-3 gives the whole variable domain DAMVIQNPRYQVTQFGKPVTLSCSQTLNHNVMYWYQQKSSQAPKLLFHYYDKDFNNEADTPDNFQSRRPNTSFCFLDIRSPGLGDTAMYLCATSRTGSLSTDTQYFGPGTRLTVL.